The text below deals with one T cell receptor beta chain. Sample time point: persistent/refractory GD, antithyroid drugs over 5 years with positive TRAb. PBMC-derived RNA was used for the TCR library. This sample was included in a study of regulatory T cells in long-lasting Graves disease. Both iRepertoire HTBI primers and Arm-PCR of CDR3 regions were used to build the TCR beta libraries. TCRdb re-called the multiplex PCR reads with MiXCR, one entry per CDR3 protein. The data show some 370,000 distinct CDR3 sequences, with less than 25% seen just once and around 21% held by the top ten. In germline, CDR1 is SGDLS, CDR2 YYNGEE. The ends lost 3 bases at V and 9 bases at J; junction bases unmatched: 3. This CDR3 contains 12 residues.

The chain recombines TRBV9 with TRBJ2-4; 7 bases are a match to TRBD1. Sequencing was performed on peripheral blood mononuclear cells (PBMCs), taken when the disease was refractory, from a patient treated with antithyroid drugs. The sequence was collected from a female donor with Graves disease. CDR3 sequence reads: CASSATGSIQYF. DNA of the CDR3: TGTGCCAGCAGCGCGACAGGGTCCATTCAGTACTTC.